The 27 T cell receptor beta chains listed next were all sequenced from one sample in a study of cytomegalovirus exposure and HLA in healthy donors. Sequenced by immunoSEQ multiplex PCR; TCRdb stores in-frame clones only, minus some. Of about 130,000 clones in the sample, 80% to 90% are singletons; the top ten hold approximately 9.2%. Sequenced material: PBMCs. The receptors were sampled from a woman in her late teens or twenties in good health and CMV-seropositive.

The CDR3 nucleotides read TGTGCCAGCAGTTACCCCGGGACAGGGGGCAGGTCACCCCTCCACTTT. Amino acids: CASSYPGTGGRSPLHF. This sequence joins TRBV6-6 and TRBJ1-6; 12 bases map to TRBD1. The CDR3 is 16 residues long. Germline CDR1 MNHNY, CDR2 SVGAGI (reference sequence). V trimming: 2 bases; J trimming: 10 bases; junction bases outside the gene matches: 6.

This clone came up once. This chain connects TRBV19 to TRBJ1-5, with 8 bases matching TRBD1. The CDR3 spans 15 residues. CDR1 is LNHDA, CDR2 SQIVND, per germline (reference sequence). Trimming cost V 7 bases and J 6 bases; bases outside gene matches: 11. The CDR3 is CASTRRTGSGQPQHF. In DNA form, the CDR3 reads TGTGCCAGTACCAGGAGGACAGGGTCAGGTCAGCCCCAGCATTTT.

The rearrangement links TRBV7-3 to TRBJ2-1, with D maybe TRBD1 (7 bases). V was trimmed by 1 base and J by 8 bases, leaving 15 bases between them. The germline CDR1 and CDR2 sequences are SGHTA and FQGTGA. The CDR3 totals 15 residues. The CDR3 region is CASSLKQGKRDEQFF. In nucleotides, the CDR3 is TGTGCCAGCAGCTTAAAACAGGGGAAGCGGGATGAGCAGTTCTTC.

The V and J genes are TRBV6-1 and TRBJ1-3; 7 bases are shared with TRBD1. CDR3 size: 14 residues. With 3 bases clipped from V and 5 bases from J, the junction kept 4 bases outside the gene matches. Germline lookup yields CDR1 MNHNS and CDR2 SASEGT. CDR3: CASSEAGGRNTIYF. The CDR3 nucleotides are TGTGCCAGCAGTGAGGCAGGGGGGCGAAACACCATATATTTT.

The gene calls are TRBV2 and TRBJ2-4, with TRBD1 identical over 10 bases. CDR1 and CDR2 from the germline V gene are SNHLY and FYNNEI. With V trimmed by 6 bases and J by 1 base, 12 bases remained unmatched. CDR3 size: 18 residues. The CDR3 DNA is TGTGCCAGCAGAATAAGAGGGCCGGGACAGGGGGCCAAAAACATTCAGTACTTC. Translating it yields CASRIRGPGQGAKNIQYF. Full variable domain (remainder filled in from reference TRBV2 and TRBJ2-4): EPEVTQTPSHQVTQMGQEVILRCVPISNHLYFYWYRQILGQKVEFLVSFYNNEISEKSEIFDDQFSVERPDGSNFTLKIRSTKLEDSAMYFCASRIRGPGQGAKNIQYFGAGTRLSVL.

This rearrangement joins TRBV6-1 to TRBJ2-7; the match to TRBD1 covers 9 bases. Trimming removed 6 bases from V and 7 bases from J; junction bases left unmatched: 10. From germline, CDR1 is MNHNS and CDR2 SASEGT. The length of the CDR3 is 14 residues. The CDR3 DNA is TGTGCCAGCAGGCCCACGGGACAGGGCCAAGAGCAGTACTTC. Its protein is CASRPTGQGQEQYF.

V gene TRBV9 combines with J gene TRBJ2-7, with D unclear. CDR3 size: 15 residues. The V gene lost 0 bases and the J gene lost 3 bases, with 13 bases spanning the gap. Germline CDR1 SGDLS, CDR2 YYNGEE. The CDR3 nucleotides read TGTGCCAGCAGCGTAGGAGGTGGCTCTAACTACGAGCAGTACTTC. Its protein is CASSVGGGSNYEQYF.

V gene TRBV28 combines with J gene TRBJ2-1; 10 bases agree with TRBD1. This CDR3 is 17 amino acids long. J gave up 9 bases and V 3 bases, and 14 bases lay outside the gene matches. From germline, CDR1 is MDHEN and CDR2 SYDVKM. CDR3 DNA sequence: TGTGCCAGCAGTTTTTTGACCATCCGGGACAGGGGTGCTGAGCAGTTCTTC. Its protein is CASSFLTIRDRGAEQFF.

The CDR3 DNA reads TGTGCCAGCAGTCAGGACAGGTCTGACAAACTGTTTTTT. It codes for CASSQDRSDKLFF. The chain joins TRBV7-9 to TRBJ1-4; 7 positions agree with TRBD1. V shed 6 bases and J 11 bases; nucleotides not matched to a gene: 9. Looked up from germline, CDR1 is SEHNR and CDR2 is FQNEAQ (reference sequence). This CDR3 has 13 residues.

The CDR3, as DNA: TGTGCCAGCTCGTGGCGGGGACAGGGTAAGGGCCCTGGCTACACCTTC. It is translated as CASSWRGQGKGPGYTF. V gene TRBV18 combines with J gene TRBJ1-2; 9 bases are a match to TRBD1. V lost 6 bases, J lost 7 bases, and 15 bases stayed unmatched. The length of the CDR3 is 16 residues. Germline values: CDR1 KGHSH, CDR2 LQKENI.

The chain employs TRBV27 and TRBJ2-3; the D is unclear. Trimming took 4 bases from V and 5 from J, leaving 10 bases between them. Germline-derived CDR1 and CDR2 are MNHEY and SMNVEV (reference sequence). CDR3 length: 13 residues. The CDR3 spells CASSSYLGDTQYF. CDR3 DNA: TGTGCCAGCAGTTCCTACCTCGGAGATACGCAGTATTTT.

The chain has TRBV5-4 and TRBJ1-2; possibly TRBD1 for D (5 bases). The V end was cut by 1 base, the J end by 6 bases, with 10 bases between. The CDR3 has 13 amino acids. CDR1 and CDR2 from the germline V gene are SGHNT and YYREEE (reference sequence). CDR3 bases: TGTGCCAGCAGCTTGCAGGGTGAAAATGGCTACACCTTC. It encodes CASSLQGENGYTF.

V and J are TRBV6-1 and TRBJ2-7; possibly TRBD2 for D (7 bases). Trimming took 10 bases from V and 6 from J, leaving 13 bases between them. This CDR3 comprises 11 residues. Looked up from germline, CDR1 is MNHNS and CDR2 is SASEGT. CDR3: CATSRGAEQYF. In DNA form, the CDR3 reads TGTGCCACCAGCCGGGGGGCCGAGCAGTACTTC.

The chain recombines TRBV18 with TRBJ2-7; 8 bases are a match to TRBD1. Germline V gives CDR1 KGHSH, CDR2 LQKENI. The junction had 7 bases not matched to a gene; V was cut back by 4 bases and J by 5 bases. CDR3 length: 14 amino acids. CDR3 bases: TGTGCCAGCTCACAGGACAGGGAAACCAACGAGCAGTACTTC. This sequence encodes CASSQDRETNEQYF.

CDR3 nucleotide sequence: TGCAGCGTTGGGACAGGGAGAGGGGGCTACACCTTC. Translated: CSVGTGRGGYTF. The rearrangement joins TRBV29-1 to TRBJ1-2; 8 nucleotides match TRBD1. J was trimmed by 8 bases and V by 4 bases; bases with no gene match: 6. CDR3 size: 12 residues. Per germline, CDR1 SQVTM and CDR2 ANQGSEA.

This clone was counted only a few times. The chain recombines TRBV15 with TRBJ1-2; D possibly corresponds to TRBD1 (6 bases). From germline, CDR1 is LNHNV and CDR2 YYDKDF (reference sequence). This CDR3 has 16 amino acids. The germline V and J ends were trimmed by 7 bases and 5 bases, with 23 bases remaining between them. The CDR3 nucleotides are TGTGCCACCAACCCGACAGGAACCTTACCTGGGTATGGCTACACCTTC. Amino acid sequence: CATNPTGTLPGYGYTF.

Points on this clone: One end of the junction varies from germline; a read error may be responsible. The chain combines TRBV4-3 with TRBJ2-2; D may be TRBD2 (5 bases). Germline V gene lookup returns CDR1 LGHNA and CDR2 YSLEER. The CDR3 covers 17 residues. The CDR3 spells CASSHAGRPSEHRGAVF. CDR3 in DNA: TGCGCCAGCAGCCACGCCGGCAGGCCGTCTGAACACCGGGGAGCTGTTTTT.

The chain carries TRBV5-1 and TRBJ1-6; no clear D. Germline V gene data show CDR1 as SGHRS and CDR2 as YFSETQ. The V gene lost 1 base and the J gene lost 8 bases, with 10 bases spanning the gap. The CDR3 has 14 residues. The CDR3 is CASSLPPRDSPLHF. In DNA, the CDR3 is TGCGCCAGCAGCTTGCCTCCGAGGGATTCACCCCTCCACTTT. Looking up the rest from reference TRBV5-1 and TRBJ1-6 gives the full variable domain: KAGVTQTPRYLIKTRGQQVTLSCSPISGHRSVSWYQQTPGQGLQFLFEYFSETQRNKGNFPGRFSGRQFSNSRSEMNVSTLELGDSALYLCASSLPPRDSPLHFGNGTRLTVT.

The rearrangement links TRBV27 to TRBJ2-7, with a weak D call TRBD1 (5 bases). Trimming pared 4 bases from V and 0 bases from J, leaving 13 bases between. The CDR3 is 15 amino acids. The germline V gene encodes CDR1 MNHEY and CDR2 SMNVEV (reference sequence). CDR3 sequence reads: CASSSAVDSSYEQYF. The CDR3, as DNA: TGTGCCAGCAGTTCTGCAGTAGACAGCTCCTACGAGCAGTACTTC.

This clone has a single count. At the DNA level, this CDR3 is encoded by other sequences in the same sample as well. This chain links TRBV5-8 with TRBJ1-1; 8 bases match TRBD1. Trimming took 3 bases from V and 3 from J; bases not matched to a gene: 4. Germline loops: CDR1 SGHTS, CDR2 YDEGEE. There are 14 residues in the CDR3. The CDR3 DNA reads TGTGCCAGCAGCTGGACAGGGAGGGACACTGAAGCTTTCTTT. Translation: CASSWTGRDTEAFF.

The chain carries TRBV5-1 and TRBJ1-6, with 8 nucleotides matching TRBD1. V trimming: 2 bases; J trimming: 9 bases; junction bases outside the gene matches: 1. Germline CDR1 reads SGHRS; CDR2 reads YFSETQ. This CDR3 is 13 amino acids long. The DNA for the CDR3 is TGCGCCAGCAGCTTACAGGGGGGTTCACCCCTCCACTTT. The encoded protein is CASSLQGGSPLHF.

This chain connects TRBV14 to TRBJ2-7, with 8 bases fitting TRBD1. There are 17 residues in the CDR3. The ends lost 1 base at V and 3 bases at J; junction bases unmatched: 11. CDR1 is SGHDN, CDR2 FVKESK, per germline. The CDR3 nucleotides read TGTGCCAGCAGCCAAGGTCAGGGGGCAGTCGTGTACTACGAGCAGTACTTC. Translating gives CASSQGQGAVVYYEQYF.

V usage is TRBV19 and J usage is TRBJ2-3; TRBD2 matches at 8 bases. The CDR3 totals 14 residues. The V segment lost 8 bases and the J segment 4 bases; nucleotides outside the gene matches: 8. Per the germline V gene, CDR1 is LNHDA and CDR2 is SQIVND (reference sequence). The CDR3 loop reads CASRTSPGADTQYF. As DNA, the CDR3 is TGTGCCAGTCGGACTAGCCCGGGGGCAGATACGCAGTATTTT.

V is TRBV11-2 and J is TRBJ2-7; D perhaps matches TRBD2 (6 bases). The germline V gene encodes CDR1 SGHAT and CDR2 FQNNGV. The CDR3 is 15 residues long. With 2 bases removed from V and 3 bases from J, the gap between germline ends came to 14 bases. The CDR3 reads CASSLLGGRIYEQYF. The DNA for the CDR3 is TGTGCCAGCAGCTTACTCGGAGGGCGCATCTACGAGCAGTACTTC.

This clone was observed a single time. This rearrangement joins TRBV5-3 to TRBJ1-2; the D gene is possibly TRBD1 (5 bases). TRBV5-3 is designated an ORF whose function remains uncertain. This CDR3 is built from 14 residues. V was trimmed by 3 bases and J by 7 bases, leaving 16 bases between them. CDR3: CARSSHQGGGGYTF. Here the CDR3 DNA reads TGTGCCAGAAGCTCGCATCAGGGCGGCGGTGGCTACACCTTC.

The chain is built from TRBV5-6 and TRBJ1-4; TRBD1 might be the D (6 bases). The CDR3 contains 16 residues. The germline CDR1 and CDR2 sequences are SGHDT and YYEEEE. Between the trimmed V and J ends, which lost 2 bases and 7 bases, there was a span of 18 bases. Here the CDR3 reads CASSFGPNRDAEKLFF. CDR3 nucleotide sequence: TGTGCCAGCAGCTTTGGTCCGAACAGGGACGCTGAAAAACTGTTTTTT.

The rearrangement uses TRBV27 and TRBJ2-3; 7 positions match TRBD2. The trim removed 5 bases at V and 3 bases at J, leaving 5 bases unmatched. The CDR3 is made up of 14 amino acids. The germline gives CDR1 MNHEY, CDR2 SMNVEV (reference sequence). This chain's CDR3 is CASSLMGGTDTQYF. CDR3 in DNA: TGTGCCAGCAGTCTAATGGGGGGGACAGATACGCAGTATTTT.